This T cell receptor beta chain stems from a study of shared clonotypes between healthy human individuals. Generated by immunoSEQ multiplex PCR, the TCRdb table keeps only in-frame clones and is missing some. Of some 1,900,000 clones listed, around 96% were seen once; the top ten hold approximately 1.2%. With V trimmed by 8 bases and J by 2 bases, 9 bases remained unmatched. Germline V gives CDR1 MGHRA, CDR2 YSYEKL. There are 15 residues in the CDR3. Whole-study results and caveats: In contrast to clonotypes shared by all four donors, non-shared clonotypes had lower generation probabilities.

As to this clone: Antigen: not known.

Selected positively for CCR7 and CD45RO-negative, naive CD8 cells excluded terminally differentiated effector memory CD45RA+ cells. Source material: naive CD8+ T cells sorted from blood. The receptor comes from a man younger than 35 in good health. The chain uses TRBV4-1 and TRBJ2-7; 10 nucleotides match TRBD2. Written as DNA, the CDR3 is TGCGCCAGCCGGACTGTAGCGGGGGGCCCCTACGAGCAGTACTTC. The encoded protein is CASRTVAGGPYEQYF.